One T cell receptor beta chain is described in this entry. The antigen is not known. The run depth of the assay was deep. Some 30,000 T cell genomes, or approximately 190 ng DNA, went into the sorted-subset replicate PCRs. Sequencing was performed with immunoSEQ multiplex PCR; in TCRdb, only in-frame clones are kept and a portion is missing. The sample includes roughly 570,000 clones, nearly 98% seen only once; the top ten take approximately 0.3%. The source of the sample is a study of shared clonotypes between healthy human individuals. The naive CD8 population came from CD45RO-negative cells selected for CCR7, without terminally differentiated effector memory CD45RA+ cells. Whole-study findings and limits: On the whole, naive subsets had larger estimated richness than memory subsets had.

Trimming stripped 1 base from V and 1 base from J, with 14 bases between. This CDR3 is built from 16 residues. Germline CDR1 reads SGHVS; CDR2 reads FQNEAQ. The chain has TRBV7-8 and TRBJ2-7, with a tentative D call TRBD2 (5 bases). Input material: naive CD8+ T cells sorted from blood. The TCR originated in a man aged 25-45 years in good health. The CDR3 protein is CASSLGDGVLSYEQYF. The DNA of the CDR3 is TGTGCCAGCAGCTTAGGAGACGGGGTCTTATCCTACGAGCAGTACTTC. The full variable domain, its missing parts supplied by reference TRBV7-8 and TRBJ2-7, is GAGVSQSPRYKVAKRGQDVALRCDPISGHVSLFWYQQALGQGPEFLTYFQNEAQLDKSGLPSDRFFAERPEGSVSTLKIQRTQQEDSAVYLCASSLGDGVLSYEQYFGPGTRLTVT.